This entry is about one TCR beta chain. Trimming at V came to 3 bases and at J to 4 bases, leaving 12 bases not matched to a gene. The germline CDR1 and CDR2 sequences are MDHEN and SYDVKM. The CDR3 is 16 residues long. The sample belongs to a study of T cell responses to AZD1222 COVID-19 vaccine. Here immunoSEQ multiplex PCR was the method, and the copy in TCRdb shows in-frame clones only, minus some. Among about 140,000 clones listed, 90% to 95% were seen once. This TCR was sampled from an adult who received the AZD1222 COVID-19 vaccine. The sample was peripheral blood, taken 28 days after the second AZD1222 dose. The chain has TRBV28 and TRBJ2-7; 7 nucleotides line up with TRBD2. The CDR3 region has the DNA TGTGCCAGCAGTTTCGGTCCGCAGGGAGGGCTATACGAGCAGTACTTC. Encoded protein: CASSFGPQGGLYEQYF.